This TCR beta chain appears in the sequencing data of a study of regulatory T cells in long-lasting Graves disease. Study findings and constraints: Favored gene segments in persistent disease were TRBV28, TRBJ1-2 and TRBJ2-5. Blood alone, not thyroid tissue, was studied. A greater number of public clonotypes (roughly 2,800) was shared by persistent patients than by new patients (about 880).

CDR3-region Arm-PCR and iRepertoire HTBI primers produced the TCR beta libraries. Using its own MiXCR run on the multiplex PCR reads, TCRdb lists one record per CDR3 protein. The table records a few hundred thousand distinct CDR3 sequences, around a quarter of them present only once. The time point: persistent/refractory GD, antithyroid drugs over 5 years with positive TRAb. PBMCs were the source of the RNA used for TCR sequencing. Clinicians diagnosed Graves' disease using American Thyroid Association guidelines. With respect to this clonotype: Its antigen is still unknown.

Per germline, CDR1 MNHEY and CDR2 SMNVEV (reference sequence). The ends lost 5 bases at V and 4 bases at J; junction bases unmatched: 9. This CDR3 is 15 amino acids long. The V and J genes are TRBV27 and TRBJ2-7; 9 bases match TRBD1. The sample here was peripheral blood mononuclear cells (PBMCs), taken when the disease was refractory, from a patient treated with antithyroid drugs. This TCR was sampled from a female donor with Graves disease. CDR3 bases: TGTGCCAGCAGTCTAACAGGGGGCGTCCAGTACGAGCAGTACTTC. Protein: CASSLTGGVQYEQYF.